These 24 T cell receptor beta chains originate from one sample sequenced in a study of Ad26.COV2.S vaccination and SARS-CoV-2 variants. Here immunoSEQ multiplex PCR was the method, and the copy in TCRdb shows in-frame clones only, minus some. The sample has hundreds of thousands of clones, 80% to 90% seen once. Treatment here: some 20 received Ad26.COV2.S at low or high dose, single or two shots; about 5 received placebo; per-sample allocation not given. Sampling was done on day 63 after the first vaccine or placebo injection. The specimen comprised peripheral blood, sampled in a trial of Ad26.COV2.S vaccine versus placebo. These receptors were obtained from a person between 18 and 65 years old who received the Ad26.COV2.S COVID-19 vaccine or a placebo.

This chain joins TRBV19 and TRBJ1-6, with TRBD1 identical over 8 bases. Germline values: CDR1 LNHDA, CDR2 SQIVND (reference sequence). The CDR3 loop spans 15 amino acids. Germline trimming cut 10 bases from V and 6 bases from J; bases unmatched to any gene: 11. The DNA of the CDR3 is TGTGCCACTCAACCCGACAGGGGATCTAATTCACCCCTCCACTTT. This encodes CATQPDRGSNSPLHF.

This chain links TRBV19 with TRBJ2-1; D not resolved. In germline, CDR1 is LNHDA, CDR2 SQIVND (reference sequence). V gave up 0 bases and J gave up 0 bases, with 15 bases separating them. The CDR3 extends over 18 amino acids. The CDR3 region is CASSIDLGPTGSYNEQFF. For the CDR3, the DNA is TGTGCCAGTAGTATAGATCTCGGCCCAACGGGCTCCTACAATGAGCAGTTCTTC.

CDR3 protein: CAWSAGQMNTEAFF. The CDR3 DNA is TGTGCCTGGAGTGCCGGACAGATGAACACTGAAGCTTTCTTT. This chain links TRBV30 with TRBJ1-1; a weak D match, TRBD1 (6 bases). Trimming took off 1 base at V and 0 bases at J, with 9 bases between the two ends. This CDR3 has 14 amino acids. Germline lookup yields CDR1 GTSNPN and CDR2 SVGIG (reference sequence).

The chain has TRBV30 and TRBJ2-7; possible D gene TRBD1, 5 bases. The germline V and J ends were trimmed by 3 bases and 2 bases, with 8 bases remaining between them. The length of the CDR3 is 12 residues. Per the germline V gene, CDR1 is GTSNPN and CDR2 is SVGIG (reference sequence). In nucleotides, the CDR3 is TGTGCCTGGAGGGGGCCGACCTACGAGCAGTACTTC. The encoded protein is CAWRGPTYEQYF.

The rearrangement uses TRBV7-2 and TRBJ2-3, with 8 bases that match TRBD2. The ends lost 1 base at V and 6 bases at J; junction bases unmatched: 6. CDR1 and CDR2 from the germline V gene are SGHTA and FQGNSA. The CDR3 contains 15 residues. In DNA, the CDR3 is TGTGCCAGCAGCTTAGTCGCGGGGGGAAGGGATACGCAGTATTTT. Translating gives CASSLVAGGRDTQYF.

The chain combines TRBV12-3 or TRBV12-4 with TRBJ2-3; D possibly corresponds to TRBD1 (5 bases). CDR3 size: 12 residues. V lost 8 bases, J lost 7 bases, and 13 bases lay in between. The CDR3 nucleotides are TGTGCCAGCCGAGCTGACAGATATACGCAGTATTTT. This encodes CASRADRYTQYF.

The rearrangement uses TRBV18 and TRBJ2-2, with TRBD2 matching over 11 bases. Germline V CDR1 and CDR2: KGHSH, LQKENI. The CDR3 covers 18 residues. The trim removed 10 bases at V and 2 bases at J, leaving 15 bases unmatched. CDR3 bases: TGTGCCATCGGGACTAGCGGAGGAGGCGGTGTCAACACCGGGGAGCTGTTTTTT. It codes for CAIGTSGGGGVNTGELFF.

The gene calls are TRBV27 and TRBJ2-5; 14 nucleotides agree with TRBD2. Germline-derived CDR1 and CDR2 are MNHEY and SMNVEV (reference sequence). The CDR3 covers 16 residues. V lost 6 bases and J lost 4; bases outside the gene matches: 7. The CDR3 loop reads CASRMTSGRAAETQYF. The CDR3 DNA sequence: TGTGCCAGCAGAATGACTAGCGGGAGGGCCGCAGAGACCCAGTACTTC.

The V gene is TRBV11-2, the J gene TRBJ2-7; D ambiguous. V lost 1 base, J lost 6 bases, and 10 bases lay in between. The CDR3 runs to 13 residues. Germline V gene lookup returns CDR1 SGHAT and CDR2 FQNNGV. The CDR3, as DNA: TGTGCCAGCAGCTTAGTTGATTTTGGCGAGCAGTACTTC. Protein product: CASSLVDFGEQYF.

This clone was picked up one time. V gene TRBV9 combines with J gene TRBJ1-2; D remains ambiguous. The ends were cut back, 0 bases at V and 5 bases at J, with 14 bases in the middle. Germline-derived CDR1 and CDR2 are SGDLS and YYNGEE. This CDR3 spans 15 amino acids. The CDR3 DNA reads TGTGCCAGCAGCGTAGATCCAACAAAGGATTATGGCTACACCTTC. This sequence encodes CASSVDPTKDYGYTF.

This chain links TRBV7-9 with TRBJ2-3; D ambiguous. Germline V gene sequence: CDR1 SEHNR, CDR2 FQNEAQ (reference sequence). V was trimmed by 5 bases and J by 3 bases, leaving 6 bases between them. CDR3 length: 12 residues. The CDR3 sequence is CASSGSTDTQYF. CDR3 nucleotides: TGTGCCAGCAGCGGCTCAACAGATACGCAGTATTTT.

This clone is a singleton in its sample. The V call is TRBV7-9, the J call TRBJ2-2; D ambiguous. V was cut by 3 bases and J by 6 bases, with 14 bases left in between. Germline V gene lookup returns CDR1 SEHNR and CDR2 FQNEAQ (reference sequence). The CDR3 sequence is 15 residues long. The CDR3 loop is CASSFLPSAPGELFF. CDR3 bases: TGTGCCAGCAGCTTTTTACCCTCGGCGCCCGGGGAGCTGTTTTTT.

The J gene is TRBJ1-2, the V gene TRBV25-1; the D gene is possibly TRBD1 (6 bases). Trimming stripped 4 bases from V and 8 bases from J, with 14 bases between. The CDR3 runs to 13 residues. CDR1 is MGHDK, CDR2 SYGVNS, per germline. As DNA, the CDR3 is TGTGCCAGCAGTGTGACAGGATTATTAGGCTACACCTTC. Protein: CASSVTGLLGYTF.

This clone was detected a few times. This same CDR3 is encoded by further DNA sequences in the sample. The chain combines TRBV29-1 with TRBJ2-7, with D tentatively TRBD1 (5 bases). The CDR3 runs 13 residues. V was shortened by 4 bases and J by 0 bases, with 10 bases between the two germline ends. Germline values: CDR1 SQVTM, CDR2 ANQGSEA. CDR3 sequence (DNA): TGCAGCGTTGGAGACAGTTCCTCCTACGAGCAGTACTTC. This sequence encodes CSVGDSSSYEQYF.

The chain carries TRBV2 and TRBJ1-2; weak D call: TRBD1 (5 bases). Trimming cost V 6 bases and J 0 bases, with 8 bases left between them. From germline, CDR1 is SNHLY and CDR2 FYNNEI. CDR3 length: 13 amino acids. CDR3 region: CASSWGSNYGYTF. The CDR3 DNA is TGTGCCAGCAGCTGGGGGTCTAACTATGGCTACACCTTC. Full variable domain (outside the CDR3, taken from reference TRBV2 and TRBJ1-2): EPEVTQTPSHQVTQMGQEVILRCVPISNHLYFYWYRQILGQKVEFLVSFYNNEISEKSEIFDDQFSVERPDGSNFTLKIRSTKLEDSAMYFCASSWGSNYGYTFGSGTRLTVV.

The rearrangement joins TRBV29-1 to TRBJ1-4; no firm D call. The CDR3 is 14 amino acids. V shed 0 bases and J shed 6 bases, with 11 bases lying between them. The germline V gene encodes CDR1 SQVTM and CDR2 ANQGSEA. The CDR3 sequence is CSVEDTRTDEKLFF. CDR3 nucleotides: TGCAGCGTTGAAGATACGCGGACGGATGAAAAACTGTTTTTT.

V gene TRBV15 combines with J gene TRBJ2-2; 7 nucleotides agree with TRBD1. CDR1 is LNHNV and CDR2 is YYDKDF in the germline V gene (reference sequence). The junction had 5 bases not matched to a gene; V was cut back by 6 bases and J by 4 bases. CDR3 length: 14 residues. The CDR3 DNA sequence: TGTGCCACCAGGACAGGGAGATTCACCGGGGAGCTGTTTTTT. Protein product: CATRTGRFTGELFF.

This clone was recorded a few times. Other DNA sequences from this sample encode an identical CDR3 as well. CDR3 bases: TGTGCCAGCAGAGCTGGAAACACCATATATTTT. Its translation: CASRAGNTIYF. The V call is TRBV6-5, the J call TRBJ1-3, with unresolved D. This CDR3 has 11 amino acids. The V end lost 6 bases, the J end lost 2 bases, and 2 bases lay between the germline ends. CDR1 is MNHEY, CDR2 SVGAGI, per germline.

This chain connects TRBV6-2 or TRBV6-3 to TRBJ2-1, with D unclear. The CDR3 has 14 amino acids. Trimming pared 0 bases from V and 6 bases from J, leaving 9 bases between. Looked up from germline, CDR1 is MNHEY and CDR2 is SVGEGT. CDR3 sequence: CASSYSGPINEQFF. The CDR3 region has the DNA TGTGCCAGCAGTTACTCGGGCCCCATCAATGAGCAGTTCTTC.

The gene calls are TRBV7-2 and TRBJ2-7, with D hard to call. Germline V gene data show CDR1 as SGHTA and CDR2 as FQGNSA. CDR3 length: 14 amino acids. Trimming removed 4 bases from V and 6 bases from J, with 16 bases in between. CDR3 nucleotide sequence: TGTGCCAGCAGCTCCCCCCCCAACGTGGGCGAGCAGTACTTC. The encoded protein is CASSSPPNVGEQYF.

The genes are TRBV29-1 and TRBJ1-5; D unclear. V lost 7 bases and J 0 bases, leaving 13 bases between the germline ends. The CDR3 covers 14 residues. In germline, CDR1 is SQVTM, CDR2 ANQGSEA. This CDR3 is CSGRATYSNQPQHF. In nucleotides, the CDR3 is TGCAGCGGCCGGGCCACTTATAGCAATCAGCCCCAGCATTTT.

The chain recombines TRBV2 with TRBJ1-5; no definite D call. V dropped 5 bases and J dropped 6 bases, with 17 bases sitting between them. Germline V CDR1 and CDR2: SNHLY, FYNNEI. There are 15 residues in the CDR3. The CDR3 bases are TGTGCCAGCAGTTATTCGGGGAGTATGGGTCAGCCCCAGCATTTT. Translated: CASSYSGSMGQPQHF.

This rearrangement joins TRBV4-2 to TRBJ2-2; 11 positions match TRBD2. This CDR3 comprises 16 residues. The trim removed 0 bases at V and 5 bases at J, leaving 2 bases unmatched. CDR1 LGHNA and CDR2 YNFKEQ come from the germline V gene. The CDR3 here is CASSQEASGGTGELFF. CDR3 in DNA: TGTGCCAGCAGCCAAGAAGCTAGCGGGGGGACCGGGGAGCTGTTTTTT.

V usage is TRBV6-1 and J usage is TRBJ1-4; D possibly corresponds to TRBD1 (6 bases). Germline-derived CDR1 and CDR2 are MNHNS and SASEGT. This CDR3 region has 16 residues. Trimming took 0 bases from V and 7 from J, leaving 15 bases between them. For the CDR3, the DNA is TGTGCCAGCAGTGAAGCGCAGGGGAGCGTATTTGAAAAACTGTTTTTT. As protein: CASSEAQGSVFEKLFF.